This record looks at one T cell receptor (beta chain) sequence and its context. Its antigen is still unknown. This sample stems from a study of beta chain features in type 1 diabetes. Reverse transcription of all isolated RNA meant that expressed TCRB transcripts were sequenced. Roughly 3.7 million reads, on average, came from each naive, central memory and regulatory T cell sample. Sequencing was performed with immunoSEQ multiplex PCR; in TCRdb, only in-frame clones are kept and a portion is missing. Among hundreds of thousands of clones listed, roughly 15% were seen once. Overall study results and limits: TCRB repertoires of naive, central memory and Treg cells appeared more similar among patients than among healthy donors. PCR might pick shorter templates more often, in the same way for patients and controls.

The sequenced sample was naive CD4+ T cells from blood. The receptor comes from a woman aged 18-29 years in good health.

CDR3 nucleotide sequence: TGCGCCAGCAGCCCAGTCGCGGGACTGAAATCAGAGACCCAGTACTTC. It encodes CASSPVAGLKSETQYF. The V gene is TRBV5-1, the J gene TRBJ2-5; TRBD2 might be the D (6 bases). V shed 4 bases and J shed 4 bases, with 20 bases lying between them. The germline V gene encodes CDR1 SGHRS and CDR2 YFSETQ. The CDR3 covers 16 residues.